The clone carrying this T cell receptor (beta chain) was recorded at least ten times. This sample was taken from a study of radiation and T cells in renal cell carcinoma. Measured with immunoSEQ multiplex PCR; TCRdb has only the in-frame clones, and not every one. This table has about 91,000 clones, 82% appearing once. Time point in this sample: baseline pretreatment blood. The treatment was: 15 Gy SBRT to primary tumor, nephrectomy 4 weeks later. With 5 bases removed from V and 8 bases from J, the gap between germline ends came to 18 bases. The CDR3 totals 13 residues. CDR1 GTSNPN and CDR2 SVGIG come from the germline V gene (reference sequence).

The receptor's source is a man in his fifties or sixties with renal cell carcinoma. This sequence joins TRBV30 and TRBJ1-2; no clear D gene. Sequences were derived from blood, sampled from a patient whose treatment included radiotherapy and nephrectomy. CDR3 protein: CAWGKLGRGGYTF. CDR3 bases: TGTGCCTGGGGGAAATTGGGCCGCGGGGGCTACACCTTC.